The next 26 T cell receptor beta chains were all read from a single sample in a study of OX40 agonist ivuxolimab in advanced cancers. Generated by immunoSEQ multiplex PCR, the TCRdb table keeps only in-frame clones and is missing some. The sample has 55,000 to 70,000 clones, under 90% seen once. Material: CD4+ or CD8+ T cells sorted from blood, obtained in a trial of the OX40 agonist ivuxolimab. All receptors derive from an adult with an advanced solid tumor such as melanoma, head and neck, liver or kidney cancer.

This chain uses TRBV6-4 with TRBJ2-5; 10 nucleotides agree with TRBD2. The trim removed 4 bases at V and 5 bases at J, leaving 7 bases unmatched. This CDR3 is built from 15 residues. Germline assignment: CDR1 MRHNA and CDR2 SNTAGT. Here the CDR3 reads CASSVSGGAAETQYF. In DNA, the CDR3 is TGTGCCAGCAGTGTCAGCGGGGGGGCTGCGGAGACCCAGTACTTC.

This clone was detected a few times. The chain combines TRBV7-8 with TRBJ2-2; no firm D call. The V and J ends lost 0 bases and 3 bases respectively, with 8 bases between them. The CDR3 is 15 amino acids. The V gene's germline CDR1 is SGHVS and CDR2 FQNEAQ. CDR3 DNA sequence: TGTGCCAGCAGCTTAGCCGGGCGGCACACCGGGGAGCTGTTTTTT. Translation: CASSLAGRHTGELFF.

CDR3 in DNA: TGTGCCAGCAGTGACTTGTTGAACTCTGGGGCCAACGTCCTGACTTTC. It yields the protein CASSDLLNSGANVLTF. The rearrangement uses TRBV6-6 and TRBJ2-6; D is unresolved. This CDR3 region has 16 residues. V was shortened by 5 bases and J by 0 bases, with 11 bases between the two germline ends. The germline V gene has CDR1 MNHNY and CDR2 SVGAGI (reference sequence).

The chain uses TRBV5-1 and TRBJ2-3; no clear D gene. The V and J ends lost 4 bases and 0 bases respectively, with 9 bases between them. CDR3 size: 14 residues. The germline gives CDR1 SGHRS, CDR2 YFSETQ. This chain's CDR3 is CASSLSPSTDTQYF. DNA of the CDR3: TGCGCCAGCAGCCTTAGTCCAAGCACAGATACGCAGTATTTT.

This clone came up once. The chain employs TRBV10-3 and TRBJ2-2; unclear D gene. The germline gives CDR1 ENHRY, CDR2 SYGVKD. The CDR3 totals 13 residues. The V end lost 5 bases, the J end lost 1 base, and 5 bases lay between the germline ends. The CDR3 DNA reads TGTGCCATCAGTAGTGGGAACACCGGGGAGCTGTTTTTT. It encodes CAISSGNTGELFF.

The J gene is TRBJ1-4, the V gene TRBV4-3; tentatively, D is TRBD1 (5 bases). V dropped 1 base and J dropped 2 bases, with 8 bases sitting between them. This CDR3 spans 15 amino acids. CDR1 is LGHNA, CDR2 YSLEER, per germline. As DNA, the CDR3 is TGCGCCAGCAGCCAAGCCGGGGGTACTAATGAAAAACTGTTTTTT. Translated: CASSQAGGTNEKLFF.

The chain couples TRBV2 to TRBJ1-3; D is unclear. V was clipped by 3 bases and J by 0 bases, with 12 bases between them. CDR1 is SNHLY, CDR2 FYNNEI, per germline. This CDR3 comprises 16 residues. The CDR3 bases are TGTGCCAGCAGTGAGGATACAGAGATCTCTGGAAACACCATATATTTT. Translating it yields CASSEDTEISGNTIYF.

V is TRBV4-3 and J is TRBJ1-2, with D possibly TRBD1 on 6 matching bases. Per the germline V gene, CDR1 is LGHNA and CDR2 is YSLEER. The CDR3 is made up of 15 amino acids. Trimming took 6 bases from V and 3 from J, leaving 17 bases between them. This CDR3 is CASSFTGRVDYGYTF. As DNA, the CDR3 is TGCGCCAGCAGTTTCACAGGGAGGGTAGACTATGGCTACACCTTC.

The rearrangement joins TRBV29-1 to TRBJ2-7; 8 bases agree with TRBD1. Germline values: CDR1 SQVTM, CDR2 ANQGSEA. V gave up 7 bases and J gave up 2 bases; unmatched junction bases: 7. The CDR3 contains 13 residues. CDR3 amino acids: CSAGQGKTYEQYF. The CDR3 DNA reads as TGCAGCGCAGGACAGGGAAAAACCTACGAGCAGTACTTC.

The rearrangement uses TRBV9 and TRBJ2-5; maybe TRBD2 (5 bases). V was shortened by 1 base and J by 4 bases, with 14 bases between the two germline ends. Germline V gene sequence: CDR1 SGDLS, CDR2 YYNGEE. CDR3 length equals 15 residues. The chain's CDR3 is CASSVRRGNGETQYF. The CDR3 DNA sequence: TGTGCCAGCAGCGTAAGACGGGGTAATGGAGAGACCCAGTACTTC.

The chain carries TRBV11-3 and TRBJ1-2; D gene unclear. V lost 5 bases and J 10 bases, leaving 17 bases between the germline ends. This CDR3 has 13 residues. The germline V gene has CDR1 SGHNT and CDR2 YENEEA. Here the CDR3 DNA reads TGTGCCAGCAGCCCCGTACCCGAGGCTACCTACACCTTC. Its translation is CASSPVPEATYTF.

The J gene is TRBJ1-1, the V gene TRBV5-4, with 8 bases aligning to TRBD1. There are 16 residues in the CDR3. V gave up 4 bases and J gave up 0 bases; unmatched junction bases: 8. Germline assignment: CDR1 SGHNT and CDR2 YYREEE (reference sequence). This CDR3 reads CASSLNRGVLNTEAFF. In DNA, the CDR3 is TGTGCCAGCAGCCTTAACAGGGGGGTCTTGAACACTGAAGCTTTCTTT.

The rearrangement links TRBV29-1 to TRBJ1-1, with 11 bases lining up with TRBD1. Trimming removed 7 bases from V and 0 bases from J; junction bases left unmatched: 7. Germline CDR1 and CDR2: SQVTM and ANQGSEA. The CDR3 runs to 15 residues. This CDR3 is CSGTGGWGMNTEAFF. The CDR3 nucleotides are TGCAGCGGGACAGGGGGCTGGGGAATGAACACTGAAGCTTTCTTT.

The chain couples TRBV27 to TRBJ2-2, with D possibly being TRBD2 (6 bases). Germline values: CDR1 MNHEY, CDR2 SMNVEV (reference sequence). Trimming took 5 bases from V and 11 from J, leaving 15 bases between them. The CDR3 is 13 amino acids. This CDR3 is CASSPGDFGELFF. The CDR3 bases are TGTGCCAGCAGTCCGGGGGATTTTGGAGAGCTGTTTTTT.

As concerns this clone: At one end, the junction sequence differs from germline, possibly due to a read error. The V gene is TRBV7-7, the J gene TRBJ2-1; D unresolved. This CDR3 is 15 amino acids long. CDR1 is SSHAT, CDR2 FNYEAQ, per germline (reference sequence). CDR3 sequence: CASSKSRVTNNEQFF. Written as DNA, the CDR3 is TGTGCTAGCAGCAAAAGCCGGGTTACTAACAATGAGCAGTTCTTC.

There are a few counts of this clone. The CDR3 bases are TGTGCCAGCAGTCCGGCTAGCGGGGGCGAGCAGTACTTC. Protein: CASSPASGGEQYF. The V and J genes are TRBV9 and TRBJ2-7, with TRBD2 matching 10 bases. With V trimmed by 5 bases and J by 6 bases, 5 bases remained unmatched. This CDR3 spans 13 amino acids. Germline V CDR1 and CDR2: SGDLS, YYNGEE.

The CDR3 loop reads CASSRVPSGRVPDTQYF. The CDR3, as DNA: TGTGCCAGCAGCCGGGTCCCTAGCGGGAGGGTCCCAGATACGCAGTATTTT. The chain carries TRBV9 and TRBJ2-3; 12 bases are shared with TRBD2. Losses at the gene ends were 4 bases for V and 4 bases for J; bases not matched to a gene: 10. Germline CDR1 and CDR2: SGDLS and YYNGEE. The CDR3 runs 17 residues.

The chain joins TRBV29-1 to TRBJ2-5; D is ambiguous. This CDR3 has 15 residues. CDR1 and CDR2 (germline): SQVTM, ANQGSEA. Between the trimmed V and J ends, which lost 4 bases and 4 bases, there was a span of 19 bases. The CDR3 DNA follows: TGCAGCGTTGGGTTTGCGAGCTCTGGCGGAGAGACCCAGTACTTC. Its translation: CSVGFASSGGETQYF.

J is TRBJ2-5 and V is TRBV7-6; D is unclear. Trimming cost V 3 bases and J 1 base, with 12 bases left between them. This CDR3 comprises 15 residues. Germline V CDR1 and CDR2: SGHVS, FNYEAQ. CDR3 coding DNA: TGTGCCAGCAGCTTTACAGACAATACCCAAGAGACCCAGTACTTC. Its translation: CASSFTDNTQETQYF.

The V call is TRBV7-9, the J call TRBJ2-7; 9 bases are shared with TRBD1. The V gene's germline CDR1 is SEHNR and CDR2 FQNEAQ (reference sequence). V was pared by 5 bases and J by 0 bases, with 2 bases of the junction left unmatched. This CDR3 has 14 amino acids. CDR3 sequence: CASSTGQGSYEQYF. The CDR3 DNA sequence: TGTGCCAGCAGCACGGGACAGGGCTCCTACGAGCAGTACTTC.

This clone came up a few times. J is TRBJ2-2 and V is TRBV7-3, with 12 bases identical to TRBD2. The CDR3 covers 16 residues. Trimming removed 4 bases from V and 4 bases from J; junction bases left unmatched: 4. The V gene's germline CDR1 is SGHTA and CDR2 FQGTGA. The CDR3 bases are TGTGCCAGCAGCTCTAGCGGGGGGGCCGCCACCGGGGAGCTGTTTTTT. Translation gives CASSSSGGAATGELFF.

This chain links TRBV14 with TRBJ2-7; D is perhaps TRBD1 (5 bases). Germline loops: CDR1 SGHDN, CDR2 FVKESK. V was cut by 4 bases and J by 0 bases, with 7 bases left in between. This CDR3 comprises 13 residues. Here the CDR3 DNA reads TGTGCCAGCAGCCCCAGGGACTCCTACGAGCAGTACTTC. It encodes CASSPRDSYEQYF.

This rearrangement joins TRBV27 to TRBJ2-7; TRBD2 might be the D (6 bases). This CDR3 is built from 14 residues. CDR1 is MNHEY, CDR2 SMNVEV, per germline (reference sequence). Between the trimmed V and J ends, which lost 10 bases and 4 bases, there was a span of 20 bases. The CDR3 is CATKRVDRRYEQYF. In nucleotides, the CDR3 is TGTGCCACCAAGCGGGTCGATCGGAGGTACGAGCAGTACTTC.

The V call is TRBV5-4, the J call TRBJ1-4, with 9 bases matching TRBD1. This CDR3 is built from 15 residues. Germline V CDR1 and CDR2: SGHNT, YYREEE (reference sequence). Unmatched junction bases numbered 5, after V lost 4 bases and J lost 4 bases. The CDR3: CASSGGTGRNEKLFF. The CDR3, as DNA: TGTGCCAGCAGCGGGGGGACAGGGCGTAATGAAAAACTGTTTTTT. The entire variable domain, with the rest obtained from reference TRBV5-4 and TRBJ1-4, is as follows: ETGVTQSPTHLIKTRGQQVTLRCSSQSGHNTVSWYQQALGQGPQFIFQYYREEENGRGNFPPRFSGLQFPNYSSELNVNALELDDSALYLCASSGGTGRNEKLFFGSGTQLSVL.

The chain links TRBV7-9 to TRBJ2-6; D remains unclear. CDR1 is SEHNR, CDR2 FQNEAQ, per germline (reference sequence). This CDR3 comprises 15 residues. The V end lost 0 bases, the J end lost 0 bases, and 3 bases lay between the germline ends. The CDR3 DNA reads TGTGCCAGCAGCTTAGCCCTCTCTGGGGCCAACGTCCTGACTTTC. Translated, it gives CASSLALSGANVLTF. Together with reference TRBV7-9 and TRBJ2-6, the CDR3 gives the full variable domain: DTGVSQNPRHKITKRGQNVTFRCDPISEHNRLYWYRQTLGQGPEFLTYFQNEAQLEKSRLLSDRFSAERPKGSFSTLEIQRTEQGDSAMYLCASSLALSGANVLTFGAGSRLTVL.

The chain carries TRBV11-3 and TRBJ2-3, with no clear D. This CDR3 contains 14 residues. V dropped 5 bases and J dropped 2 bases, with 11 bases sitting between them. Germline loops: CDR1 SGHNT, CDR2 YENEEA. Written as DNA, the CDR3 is TGTGCCAGCAGCGCTTATTCCAACACAGATACGCAGTATTTT. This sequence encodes CASSAYSNTDTQYF.